The clone carrying this TCR beta chain has a handful of counts. Its antigen remains unknown. The sample comes from a study of T cell responses to AZD1222 COVID-19 vaccine. Study summary: Pooled together were second doses at about 4 or about 12 weeks.

TCRdb's table, derived via immunoSEQ multiplex PCR, lists solely in-frame clones and lacks some. The sample shows some 130,000 clones, 90% of them seen only once. This CDR3 has 13 amino acids. In germline, CDR1 is SNHLY, CDR2 FYNNEI. V was cut by 7 bases and J by 3 bases, with 10 bases left in between. Whole-study results and caveats: Donors were mostly white British, more females; clonal diversity possibly underestimated. Targets within unmutated variant regions were reportedly found for nearly half of spike-specific TCRs.

This rearrangement joins TRBV2 to TRBJ1-5; no definite D call. This TCR derives from an adult in good health. This specimen consisted of peripheral blood, obtained on day 0 of AZD1222 vaccination. The CDR3 DNA follows: TGTGCCAGCAAACGGGAGCCCAATCAGCCCCAGCATTTT. Protein sequence: CASKREPNQPQHF.